This T cell receptor (beta chain) emerged from a study of shared clonotypes between healthy human individuals. Study observations and caveats: Measured sharing among donors was expected to vary with sequencing depth.

In the case of this clone: Its antigen is currently unknown.

Evenly divided among several immunoSEQ plates was the genomic DNA of each subset. Sequencing was performed with immunoSEQ multiplex PCR; in TCRdb, only in-frame clones are kept and a portion is missing. The sample records about 490,000 clones, 65% to 80% being singletons. Roughly 92 million PBMCs were counted before genomic DNA extraction. This CDR3 is built from 14 residues. Per germline, CDR1 LNHDA and CDR2 SQIVND (reference sequence). V lost 7 bases and J lost 5; bases outside the gene matches: 7. Sequencing used PBMCs. The source is a woman in her thirties or forties in good health. Some clones in this sample may be carry-over from other donors' samples. This chain uses TRBV19 with TRBJ2-7, with TRBD1 matching over 11 bases. The CDR3 DNA reads TGTGCCAGTACCCCCGGACAGGGGGCCCACGAGCAGTACTTC. Translating it yields CASTPGQGAHEQYF.